These 21 T cell receptor beta chains originate from one sample sequenced in a study of CD8 T cells in ankylosing spondylitis. Study-wide results and limits: Seemingly distinctive of ankylosing spondylitis blood was a TCR beta motif formed by eight highly homologous variants.

Via MiXCR, TCRdb re-called the 5' RACE reads, giving one row per CDR3 protein. The repertoire includes about 210,000 distinct CDR3 sequences, around 6.6% of them detected once, and approximately 15% sits in the top ten. No antigen is known for these receptors. Sample: blood, either unsorted or a sorted T cell fraction (not recorded which). The origin of the receptors is a male donor with ankylosing spondylitis.

V and J are TRBV7-2 and TRBJ2-1; unclear D gene. V lost 1 base to trimming and J lost 0 bases, with 10 bases between them. This CDR3 has 16 amino acids. Germline V gives CDR1 SGHTA, CDR2 FQGNSA. CDR3 DNA: TGTGCCAGCAGCTTAGTTGAGGCCAGCTCCTACAATGAGCAGTTCTTC. It specifies CASSLVEASSYNEQFF. The whole variable domain, filled in from reference TRBV7-2 and TRBJ2-1, reads GAGVSQSPSNKVTEKGKDVELRCDPISGHTALYWYRQSLGQGLEFLIYFQGNSAPDKSGLPSDRFSAERTGGSVSTLTIQRTQQEDSAVYLCASSLVEASSYNEQFFGPGTRLTVL.

This clonotype was detected many times. V and J are TRBV7-2 and TRBJ2-1; D is ambiguous. With 3 bases removed from V and 0 bases from J, the gap between germline ends came to 9 bases. The CDR3 is made up of 15 amino acids. CDR1 is SGHTA, CDR2 FQGNSA, per germline. The CDR3 reads CASSFGFSSYNEQFF. CDR3 sequence (DNA): TGTGCCAGCAGCTTCGGGTTTAGCTCCTACAATGAGCAGTTCTTC.

The table lists this clonotype with many counts. V is TRBV29-1 and J is TRBJ2-3; TRBD1 agrees at 12 bases. V was clipped by 7 bases and J by 3 bases; unmatched bases: 5. Germline CDR1 reads SQVTM; CDR2 reads ANQGSEA. The CDR3 is 14 amino acids. DNA of the CDR3: TGCAGCGCGGGACAGGGGGCGCTTACAGATACGCAGTATTTT. Encoded protein: CSAGQGALTDTQYF.

The chain has TRBV18 and TRBJ2-5; 8 nucleotides agree with TRBD1. CDR1 is KGHSH, CDR2 LQKENI, per germline. The CDR3 is made up of 16 amino acids. V was clipped by 3 bases and J by 5 bases; unmatched bases: 11. The CDR3 is CASSPAGGQGWETQYF. CDR3 bases: TGTGCCAGCTCACCCGCCGGCGGACAGGGTTGGGAGACCCAGTACTTC.

This clonotype was seen more than once but under ten times. The chain is built from TRBV18 and TRBJ2-7, with TRBD1 matching 8 bases. V dropped 5 bases and J dropped 1; count of bases not matched to a gene: 4. The CDR3 covers 14 residues. The germline V gene has CDR1 KGHSH and CDR2 LQKENI. CDR3 nucleotide sequence: TGTGCCAGCTCAGCCGGGACAGGTTCCTACGAGCAGTACTTC. Translating it yields CASSAGTGSYEQYF.

This clonotype has more than one count but fewer than ten. The J gene is TRBJ2-1, the V gene TRBV4-2; D is unresolved. V lost 0 bases to trimming and J lost 5 bases, with 14 bases between them. Germline-derived CDR1 and CDR2 are LGHNA and YNFKEQ. The CDR3 has 16 residues. The CDR3 nucleotides read TGTGCCAGCAGCCAAGACGGGCCTCGAGGACACAATGAGCAGTTCTTC. Protein product: CASSQDGPRGHNEQFF.

This clonotype was seen a few times. The rearrangement uses TRBV7-9 and TRBJ1-6, with a possible D match to TRBD1 (5 bases). The CDR3 has 15 amino acids. Per the germline V gene, CDR1 is SEHNR and CDR2 is FQNEAQ (reference sequence). V gave up 5 bases and J gave up 10 bases, with 18 bases separating them. CDR3 sequence: CASSPPNPGASPLHF. The CDR3 nucleotides are TGTGCCAGCAGCCCCCCCAACCCCGGGGCATCACCCCTCCACTTT.

This clonotype was detected only a few times. V and J are TRBV19 and TRBJ1-3; D unresolved. The CDR3 contains 15 residues. Trimming cost V 3 bases and J 0 bases, with 9 bases left between them. Germline V gives CDR1 LNHDA, CDR2 SQIVND (reference sequence). CDR3 residues: CASSITSASGNTIYF. CDR3 sequence (DNA): TGTGCCAGTAGTATTACGTCCGCCTCTGGAAACACCATATATTTT.

There are a few counts of this clonotype. Here the CDR3 reads CASRPTSWELFF. In DNA form, the CDR3 reads TGTGCCAGCAGGCCTACCTCGTGGGAGCTGTTTTTT. The chain combines TRBV6-1 with TRBJ2-2; D gene ambiguous. V was pared by 6 bases and J by 9 bases, with 11 bases between. The CDR3 consists of 12 residues. Germline CDR1 is MNHNS and CDR2 is SASEGT.

The J gene is TRBJ2-3, the V gene TRBV13, with D perhaps TRBD1 (6 bases). CDR3 length equals 13 residues. Germline CDR1 PRHDT, CDR2 FYEKMQ (reference sequence). V shed 8 bases and J shed 4 bases, with 13 bases lying between them. DNA of the CDR3: TGTGCCAGCGCCGGACAGCCTTCAGATACGCAGTATTTT. Protein sequence: CASAGQPSDTQYF.

This clonotype was counted at least ten times. The genes are TRBV15 and TRBJ2-2; D is uncertain. The germline gives CDR1 LNHNV, CDR2 YYDKDF (reference sequence). This CDR3 has 15 residues. Trimming took 0 bases from V and 3 from J, leaving 8 bases between them. Here the CDR3 DNA reads TGTGCCACCAGCAGAGATAGTGGCTACACCGGGGAGCTGTTTTTT. It encodes CATSRDSGYTGELFF.

This clonotype was counted a few times. The chain is built from TRBV20-1 and TRBJ1-2, with unresolved D. The CDR3 extends over 14 amino acids. The ends were cut back, 0 bases at V and 1 base at J, with 9 bases in the middle. Germline-derived CDR1 and CDR2 are DFQATT and SNEGSKA (reference sequence). In nucleotides, the CDR3 is TGCAGTGCTAGAGATTCGGACTTTAACTATGGCTACACCTTC. It translates to CSARDSDFNYGYTF.

In DNA, the CDR3 is TGCGCCAGCAGCTTGGGGGCAACCGCTGACTCCTACGAGCAGTACTTC. This encodes CASSLGATADSYEQYF. The V call is TRBV5-1, the J call TRBJ2-7; no definite D call. V dropped 0 bases and J dropped 0 bases, with 13 bases sitting between them. The CDR3 spans 16 residues. Per germline, CDR1 SGHRS and CDR2 YFSETQ.

This clonotype was seen a few times. The chain couples TRBV28 to TRBJ2-7; 9 positions agree with TRBD1. The CDR3 has 12 amino acids. Germline CDR1 reads MDHEN; CDR2 reads SYDVKM. Losses at the gene ends were 7 bases for V and 4 bases for J; bases not matched to a gene: 2. This CDR3 reads CASTGQGYEQYF. The CDR3 coding sequence is TGTGCCAGCACGGGACAGGGTTACGAGCAGTACTTC.

This chain links TRBV27 with TRBJ2-3, with 10 bases aligning to TRBD1. The ends lost 3 bases at V and 3 bases at J; junction bases unmatched: 6. The CDR3 runs to 16 residues. The germline gives CDR1 MNHEY, CDR2 SMNVEV (reference sequence). CDR3 nucleotide sequence: TGTGCCAGCAGTTTTGGGACAGGGGTAAAAACAGATACGCAGTATTTT. Protein sequence: CASSFGTGVKTDTQYF.

This clonotype was detected ten times or more. The J gene is TRBJ2-7, the V gene TRBV4-3, with D perhaps TRBD2 (5 bases). Between the trimmed V and J ends, which lost 3 bases and 0 bases, there was a span of 12 bases. This CDR3 has 15 amino acids. Germline-derived CDR1 and CDR2 are LGHNA and YSLEER. The CDR3 DNA sequence: TGCGCCAGCAGCCAGTCGGCGGGTTACTCCTACGAGCAGTACTTC. Translating it yields CASSQSAGYSYEQYF.

This clonotype was counted only a few times. The chain carries TRBV7-8 and TRBJ1-4; tentatively, D is TRBD1 (5 bases). The CDR3 sequence is 17 residues long. V was clipped by 1 base and J by 0 bases, with 12 bases between them. Germline V lookup: CDR1 SGHVS, CDR2 FQNEAQ. The CDR3 here is CASSLGQFRSTNEKLFF. The CDR3 DNA reads as TGTGCCAGCAGCTTAGGACAGTTCCGATCAACTAATGAAAAACTGTTTTTT.

This clonotype was recorded at least ten times. The V call is TRBV9, the J call TRBJ1-1; 9 bases are shared with TRBD1. V trimming: 4 bases; J trimming: 1 base; junction bases outside the gene matches: 14. Germline assignment: CDR1 SGDLS and CDR2 YYNGEE. The CDR3 has 18 residues. CDR3 coding DNA: TGTGCCAGCAGCTCAATTTCGGGGACAGGGTACGGGAACACTGAAGCTTTCTTT. Its protein is CASSSISGTGYGNTEAFF. The variable domain in full, with the rest retrieved from reference TRBV9 and TRBJ1-1, is DSGVTQTPKHLITATGQRVTLRCSPRSGDLSVYWYQQSLDQGLQFLIQYYNGEERAKGNILERFSAQQFPDLHSELNLSSLELGDSALYFCASSSISGTGYGNTEAFFGQGTRLTVV.

This clonotype was seen repeatedly, ten times or more. The rearrangement uses TRBV5-6 and TRBJ1-6; 9 nucleotides agree with TRBD1. The CDR3 is 15 amino acids. Germline trimming cut 5 bases from V and 7 bases from J; bases unmatched to any gene: 7. Germline loops: CDR1 SGHDT, CDR2 YYEEEE. In nucleotides, the CDR3 is TGTGCCAGCAGAGGTGGGACAGGGTTAAATTCACCCCTCCACTTT. Encoded protein: CASRGGTGLNSPLHF.

This clonotype has at least ten counts. V and J are TRBV4-3 and TRBJ2-3; the match to TRBD2 covers 8 bases. This CDR3 comprises 16 residues. Germline CDR1 LGHNA, CDR2 YSLEER. After removal of 0 bases from V and 2 bases from J, the junction contained 4 bases not matched to a gene. CDR3 residues: CASSQEPAGVTDTQYF. The CDR3 DNA reads TGCGCCAGCAGCCAAGAACCAGCGGGGGTCACAGATACGCAGTATTTT.

This clonotype was counted at least ten times. The gene calls are TRBV5-1 and TRBJ1-5; unclear D gene. The CDR3 is made up of 16 amino acids. Trimming removed 5 bases from V and 0 bases from J, with 15 bases in between. Germline CDR1 SGHRS, CDR2 YFSETQ. The DNA for the CDR3 is TGCGCCAGCAGTTCAGGCATCGGGAATAGCAATCAGCCCCAGCATTTT. This sequence encodes CASSSGIGNSNQPQHF.